This T cell receptor (beta chain) emerged from a study of blood T cell repertoires in COVID-19. About the research overall: Researchers got acute and convalescent COVID-19 samples from the United States, Italy and Spain. T cells, B-cell-depleted T cells, or PBMCs provided the cDNA or gDNA that served as material.

Under the authors' procedure: Amplification of reference gene primers was used by the study to estimate nucleated cell counts. The table came from immunoSEQ multiplex PCR; TCRdb's copy has only in-frame clones and leaves some out. The DNA was the basis for D and trimming; V, J and clone size are from that table. The table lists 130,000 or so clones, more than 75% of them singletons. V shed 3 bases and J shed 3 bases, with 8 bases lying between them. This CDR3 contains 13 residues. Germline CDR1 is SNHLY and CDR2 is FYNNEI. The chain links TRBV2 to TRBJ1-2; D gene uncertain. The sequence was obtained from a man in his 70s with active COVID-19. Sequenced input: peripheral blood. CDR3 sequence: CASSEGRDYGYTF. CDR3 bases: TGTGCCAGCAGTGAGGGTCGGGACTATGGCTACACCTTC. The full variable domain, completed using reference TRBV2 and TRBJ1-2, is EPEVTQTPSHQVTQMGQEVILRCVPISNHLYFYWYRQILGQKVEFLVSFYNNEISEKSEIFDDQFSVERPDGSNFTLKIRSTKLEDSAMYFCASSEGRDYGYTFGSGTRLTVV.